This T cell receptor (beta chain) was recorded in a study of blood T cell repertoires in COVID-19. Looking at the study overall: The United States, Italy and Spain provided the acute and convalescent COVID-19 samples. PBMCs, B-cell-depleted T cells, or T cells provided the cDNA or gDNA that made up the material.

In Seattle, patients joined the study during active infection and were tracked longitudinally. Authors' data handling: Researchers report that nucleated cell counts were estimated from reference gene primer amplification. Sequencing used immunoSEQ multiplex PCR; TCRdb keeps in-frame clones, though not all of them. Clone size and the V and J calls come from that table; the DNA yielded D and trimming. The sample includes 200,000 to 300,000 clones, 86% of them seen just once. V shed 5 bases, J shed 4 bases, and the junction held 7 bases outside the gene matches. Germline CDR1 and CDR2: ENHRY and SYGVKD. This CDR3 spans 15 amino acids.

The source of this sequence is an elderly woman with COVID-19, enrolled during active disease. The chain uses TRBV10-3 and TRBJ2-5; 10 nucleotides align to TRBD1. The material sequenced was peripheral blood. This CDR3 reads CAISKGTGVGETQYF. The CDR3, as DNA: TGTGCCATCAGTAAAGGGACAGGGGTGGGAGAGACCCAGTACTTC.